The rows below give T cell receptor beta chains drawn from one sample of a study of T cell changes during pregnancy in multiple sclerosis. Clones were sequenced by immunoSEQ multiplex PCR, and TCRdb holds only the in-frame ones, with some missing. Among about 59,000 clones listed, approximately 90% were seen once. The starting material was peripheral blood, obtained in the third trimester of pregnancy. These receptors came from a female donor in good health, enrolled as a control in a pregnancy study. The CDR3 runs from the conserved cysteine through the conserved F or W. The D gene is left open where the match is weak.

TRBV6-5	TRBD1	14	TRBJ2-2	TGTGCCAGCAGAGGAACAGGGGTTCCCGGGGAGCTGTTTTTT	CASRGTGVPGELFF
TRBV9	-	15	TRBJ2-3	TGTGCCAGCAGCGTAGTAAACGGGGTAGGAGATACGCAGTATTTT	CASSVVNGVGDTQYF
TRBV4-2	TRBD1	18	TRBJ2-7	TGTGCCAGCAGCCTTGCCCTCGCAGGGGGAGAAAGGGTTCACGAGCAGTACTTC	CASSLALAGGERVHEQYF
TRBV6-5	TRBD1	16	TRBJ2-2	TGTGCCAGCAGTTACTCGGGGACAGGGGACACCGGGGAGCTGTTTTTT	CASSYSGTGDTGELFF
TRBV11-2	TRBD2	14	TRBJ2-7	TGTGCCAGCGCGGGAGGGCCGAGCTCCTACGAGCAGTACTTC	CASAGGPSSYEQYF
TRBV7-2	-	11	TRBJ1-1	TGTGCCAGCAGCTTGGTCAGGGAAGCTTTCTTT	CASSLVREAFF
TRBV15	-	14	TRBJ1-6	TGTGCCACCAGCAGAGACCGTTTGCGATCACCCCTCCACTTT	CATSRDRLRSPLHF
TRBV27	TRBD2	15	TRBJ2-2	TGTGCCAGCAGATGGACTAGCGGGGTTACCGGGGAGCTGTTTTTT	CASRWTSGVTGELFF
TRBV10-3	-	15	TRBJ2-1	TGTGCCATCAGTGACGGCGGGACCTTGATCAATGAGCAGTTCTTC	CAISDGGTLINEQFF
TRBV7-9	TRBD1	13	TRBJ2-2	TGTGCCAGCAGCTGGCAGGGGGCCGGGGAGCTGTTTTTT	CASSWQGAGELFF
TRBV4-3	TRBD1	14	TRBJ1-6	TGCGCCAGCAGCCAGTGGGACAGTAATTCACCCCTCCACTTT	CASSQWDSNSPLHF
TRBV2	TRBD1	15	TRBJ2-2	TGTGCCAGCAGTGATTCGGGACAGGGGATCGGGGAGCTGTTTTTT	CASSDSGQGIGELFF
TRBV9	TRBD2	16	TRBJ2-3	TGTGCCAGCAGCCCTCGAGCGGGACCCTCTGTGGATACGCAGTATTTT	CASSPRAGPSVDTQYF
TRBV9	TRBD2	16	TRBJ2-1	TGTGCCAGCAGCGAGTCCGGGAGGTCGTCCTACAATGAGCAGTTCTTC	CASSESGRSSYNEQFF
TRBV25-1	-	15	TRBJ1-2	TGTGCCAGCAGTGAATATAGGCAGGGCTTAGATGGCTACACCTTC	CASSEYRQGLDGYTF
TRBV25-1	TRBD1	16	TRBJ1-6	TGTGCCAGCAGGATAACAGGGGGCTTCTATAATTCACCCCTCCACTTT	CASRITGGFYNSPLHF
TRBV7-6	TRBD2	17	TRBJ2-1	TGTGCCAGCAGCTTACGGTCTGCGGGAGGGCCAGTCGGTGAGCAGTTCTTC	CASSLRSAGGPVGEQFF
TRBV5-1	TRBD2	16	TRBJ2-7	TGCGCCAGCAGCTTGGTATCTCCTAGCGGGAGTGGAGAGCAGTACTTC	CASSLVSPSGSGEQYF
TRBV7-6	TRBD2	15	TRBJ2-1	TGTGCCAGCAGCGTCGGAGCGGGGGGTCTCAATGAGCAGTTCTTC	CASSVGAGGLNEQFF
TRBV11-3	TRBD2	16	TRBJ2-1	TGTGCCAGCAGCTCCGGCGGGAGTTGGTCCTACAATGAGCAGTTCTTC	CASSSGGSWSYNEQFF
TRBV10-3	-	17	TRBJ2-1	TGTGCCATCAGTGGTGGTAGTACTCCGAGCTCCTACAATGAGCAGTTCTTC	CAISGGSTPSSYNEQFF
TRBV19	-	14	TRBJ2-7	TGTGCCAGTAGTTCGACCGACAGCTCCTACGAGCAGTACTTC	CASSSTDSSYEQYF
TRBV6-1	-	13	TRBJ1-5	TGTGCCAGCAGGCGAGGAATAAATCAGCCCCAGCATTTT	CASRRGINQPQHF